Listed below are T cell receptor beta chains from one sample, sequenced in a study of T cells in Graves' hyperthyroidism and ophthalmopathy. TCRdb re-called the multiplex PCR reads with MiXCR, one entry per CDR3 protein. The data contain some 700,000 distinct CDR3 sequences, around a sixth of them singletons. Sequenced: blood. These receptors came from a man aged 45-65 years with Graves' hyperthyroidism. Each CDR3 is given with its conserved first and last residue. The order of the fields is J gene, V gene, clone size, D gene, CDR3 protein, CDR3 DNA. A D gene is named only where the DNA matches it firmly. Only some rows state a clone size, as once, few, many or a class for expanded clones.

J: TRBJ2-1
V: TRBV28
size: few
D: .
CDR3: CASSLGRPYNEQFF
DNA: TGTGCCAGCAGTTTAGGGCGGCCCTACAATGAGCAGTTCTTC

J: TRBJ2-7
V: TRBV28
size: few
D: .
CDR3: CASSPETPSVHEQYF
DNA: TGTGCCAGCAGTCCAGAGACTCCTTCCGTGCACGAGCAGTACTTC

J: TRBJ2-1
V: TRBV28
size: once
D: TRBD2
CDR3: CASSPWTSGGNEQFF
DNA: TGTGCCAGCAGTCCATGGACTAGCGGCGGCAATGAGCAGTTCTTC

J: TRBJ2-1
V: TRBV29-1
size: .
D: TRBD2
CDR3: CSAFWEGRNEQFF
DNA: TGCAGCGCATTCTGGGAGGGACGCAATGAGCAGTTCTTC

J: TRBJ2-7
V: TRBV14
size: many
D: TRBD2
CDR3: CASSQTAGDPSYEQYF
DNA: TGTGCCAGCAGCCAGACGGCGGGGGACCCCTCCTACGAGCAGTACTTC

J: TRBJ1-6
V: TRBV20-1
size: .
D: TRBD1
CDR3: CSARDDRGTSSYNSPLHF
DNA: TGCAGTGCTAGAGATGACAGGGGCACCAGCTCCTATAATTCACCCCTCCACTTT

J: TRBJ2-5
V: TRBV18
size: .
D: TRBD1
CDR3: CASSPSLTTGQETQYF
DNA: TGTGCCAGCTCACCAAGTCTTACGACAGGGCAAGAGACCCAGTACTTC

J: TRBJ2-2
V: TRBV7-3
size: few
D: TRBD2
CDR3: CASSYGTSFTGELFF
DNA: TGTGCCAGCAGCTACGGGACTAGCTTCACCGGGGAGCTGTTTTTT

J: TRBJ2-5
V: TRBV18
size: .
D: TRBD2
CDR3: CASSPISGRRETQYF
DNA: TGTGCCAGCTCACCGATTAGCGGGAGAAGGGAGACCCAGTACTTC

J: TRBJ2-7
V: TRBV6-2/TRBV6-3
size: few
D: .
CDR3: CASRPTLTPGPQSSYEQYF
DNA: TGTGCCAGCAGGCCCACTCTGACGCCGGGACCTCAAAGCTCCTACGAGCAGTACTTC

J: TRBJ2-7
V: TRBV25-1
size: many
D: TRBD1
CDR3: CASSNDRGAYEQYF
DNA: TGTGCCAGCAGTAACGACAGGGGAGCCTACGAGCAGTACTTC

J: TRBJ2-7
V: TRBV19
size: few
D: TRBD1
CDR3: CASSIDGQGAYEQYF
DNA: TGTGCCAGTAGTATAGACGGCCAGGGGGCCTACGAGCAGTACTTC

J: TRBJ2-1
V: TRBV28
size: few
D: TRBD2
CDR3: CASSLSGTSVHGEQFF
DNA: TGTGCCAGCAGTCTAAGCGGGACTAGCGTTCATGGTGAGCAGTTCTTC